The rows below give T cell receptor beta chains drawn from one sample of a study of cytomegalovirus exposure and HLA in healthy donors. Assay used: immunoSEQ multiplex PCR; TCRdb lists only in-frame clones, some missing. The sample lists some 120,000 clones, less than 85% occurring once. The material sequenced was PBMCs. The receptor source for this set is a male donor in good health and CMV-seronegative. CDR3s include the opening cysteine and the closing phenylalanine or tryptophan. D genes are given only for firm matches. For some rows the clone size is stated as once, few or many, or as a class when expanded; others skip it.

>TRBJ2-7|.|TRBV4-3|TRBD1
TGCGCCAGCAGCCCGGCCGGGACAGGGTTTCTCGAGCAGTACTTC
CASSPAGTGFLEQYF
>TRBJ1-1|.|TRBV13|TRBD1
TGTGCCAGCAGCTTGGACAGGGAACGGGGCAAGGAAGCTTTCTTT
CASSLDRERGKEAFF
>TRBJ1-1|.|TRBV30|.
TGTGCCTGGAGTGTAACTGGGGCCAGGCGGGGGACTGAAGCTTTCTTT
CAWSVTGARRGTEAFF
>TRBJ2-1|.|TRBV9|TRBD2
TGTGCCAGCAGCACCCGACTAGCGGGGGGCCGGGTAGGCTACAATGAGCAGTTCTTC
CASSTRLAGGRVGYNEQFF
>TRBJ2-5|.|TRBV6-1|.
TGTGCCAGCAGTTGGGCGCCCCAAGAGACCCAGTACTTC
CASSWAPQETQYF
>TRBJ1-3|.|TRBV30|.
TGTGCCTGGAGTTTTCCGGGTGTCTCTGGAAACACCATATATTTT
CAWSFPGVSGNTIYF
>TRBJ2-5|.|TRBV20-1|.
TGCAGTCGGGACTCCCAAGAGACCCAGTACTTC
CSRDSQETQYF
>TRBJ1-1|.|TRBV19|TRBD1
TGTGCCAGTAGTATAGACTTCTTACAGGGGGCTGATGCCACTGAAGCTTTCTTT
CASSIDFLQGADATEAFF
>TRBJ1-5|few|TRBV30|.
TGTGCCTGTTCTCTCCGTCAGGGGATCAAGCCCCAGCATTTT
CACSLRQGIKPQHF
>TRBJ1-1|.|TRBV7-9|.
TGTGCCAGCAGCTTCGAGGGAGGCACTGAAGCTTTCTTT
CASSFEGGTEAFF
>TRBJ1-1|few|TRBV21-1|.
TGTGCCAGCAGCAAAGGGGCACAGGGGCCGTGGACTGAAGCTTTCTTT
CASSKGAQGPWTEAFF
>TRBJ2-3|.|TRBV5-6|TRBD1
TGTGCCAGCAGTAACTCGGGACAGGGGTTCGATACGCAGTATTTT
CASSNSGQGFDTQYF
>TRBJ1-2|.|TRBV4-3|.
TGCGCCAGCAGCCAGTCAGACTATGGCTACACCTTC
CASSQSDYGYTF
>TRBJ2-1|.|TRBV6-1|TRBD2
TGTGCCAGCAGTGAAAACGGGGGGGGTGAGCAGTTCTTC
CASSENGGGEQFF